Below, 10 T cell receptor beta chains from the same sample are listed, as sequenced in a study of graft-versus-host responses after intestinal transplantation. Produced via immunoSEQ multiplex PCR; TCRdb's table is partial and in-frame only. The data contain just over 40,000 clones, approximately 95% of them singletons. Their antigen targets remain unknown. The sequencing used unstimulated CD8+ T cells sorted from spleen or lymph node cells, collected before transplant. The receptors come from a human donor who was the organ donor for an intestinal transplant.

J is TRBJ2-5 and V is TRBV6-9; D unclear. The last part of the DNA fits TRBJ2-7 better; the J call may be wrong. The length of the CDR3 is 15 residues. Germline V lookup: CDR1 MNHGY, CDR2 SVAAGI. CDR3 loop: CASNQDHWSSYEQYF. DNA for the CDR3: TGTGCCAGCAACCAGGACCACTGGAGCTCCTACGAGCAGTACTTC.

V and J are TRBV5-8 and TRBJ1-3; tentatively, D is TRBD1 (6 bases). The CDR3 has 14 residues. The V end was cut by 6 bases, the J end by 6 bases, with 16 bases between. Germline V gene sequence: CDR1 SGHTS, CDR2 YDEGEE. This chain's CDR3 is CASTTGMFQNTIYF. DNA of the CDR3: TGTGCCAGCACAACAGGGATGTTCCAAAACACCATATATTTT. Variable domain in full (rest from reference TRBV5-8 and TRBJ1-3): EAGVTQSPTHLIKTRGQQATLRCSPISGHTSVYWYQQALGLGLQFLLWYDEGEERNRGNFPPRFSGRQFPNYSSELNVNALELEDSALYLCASTTGMFQNTIYFGEGSWLTVV.

This clone was found a few times. Additional DNA sequences in this sample encode the identical CDR3. The rearrangement links TRBV29-1 to TRBJ1-1, with 8 bases identical to TRBD1. The length of the CDR3 is 16 residues. CDR1 is SQVTM and CDR2 is ANQGSEA in the germline V gene. The junction had 18 bases not matched to a gene; V was cut back by 7 bases and J by 5 bases. The CDR3 DNA sequence: TGCAGCGGGGGGGCATCGGGCAGGGGGCGAAAAACTGAAGCTTTCTTT. It specifies CSGGASGRGRKTEAFF.

The rearrangement links TRBV5-8 to TRBJ1-2, with no clear D. V gave up 2 bases and J gave up 4 bases, with 12 bases separating them. The germline V gene has CDR1 SGHTS and CDR2 YDEGEE. The CDR3 consists of 14 residues. The CDR3 sequence is CASSLVMGFYGYTF. The DNA for the CDR3 is TGTGCCAGCAGCTTAGTAATGGGGTTCTATGGCTACACCTTC.

V usage is TRBV4-3 and J usage is TRBJ2-3; TRBD2 aligns across 12 bases. Trimming removed 0 bases from V and 6 bases from J; junction bases left unmatched: 10. The CDR3 sequence is 18 residues long. Per the germline V gene, CDR1 is LGHNA and CDR2 is YSLEER. CDR3 nucleotide sequence: TGCGCCAGCAGCCAAGATCGCCCACTAGCGGGGGGATGGGATACGCAGTATTTT. It translates to CASSQDRPLAGGWDTQYF.

The J gene is TRBJ2-5, the V gene TRBV7-2; D might be TRBD2 (5 bases). Per germline, CDR1 SGHTA and CDR2 FQGNSA. The ends were cut back, 3 bases at V and 5 bases at J, with 19 bases in the middle. The CDR3 is 16 residues long. The CDR3 sequence: CASSFGGGTDGETQYF. The CDR3 coding sequence is TGTGCCAGCAGCTTCGGAGGCGGCACGGATGGGGAGACCCAGTACTTC.

The chain links TRBV15 to TRBJ1-2; D is ambiguous. Germline V gene lookup returns CDR1 LNHNV and CDR2 YYDKDF (reference sequence). V lost 1 base to trimming and J lost 2 bases, with 8 bases between them. This CDR3 region has 14 residues. CDR3 sequence reads: CATSRVPENYGYTF. In DNA, the CDR3 is TGTGCCACCAGCAGAGTCCCGGAAAACTATGGCTACACCTTC.

The CDR3 bases are TGTGCCAGTAGTATGTATTTGTACAGGGCCCTTAATGAGCAGTTCTTC. Its translation is CASSMYLYRALNEQFF. The V and J genes are TRBV19 and TRBJ2-1, with D possibly TRBD1 on 6 matching bases. The CDR3 totals 16 residues. V shed 3 bases and J shed 7 bases, with 19 bases lying between them. The germline V gene encodes CDR1 LNHDA and CDR2 SQIVND (reference sequence).

This clone was observed once. The CDR3 region has the DNA TGTGCCAGCAGCTTAGGAGATTACAATGAGCAGTTCTTC. This gives the protein CASSLGDYNEQFF. V gene TRBV7-9 combines with J gene TRBJ2-1, with D hard to call. V dropped 1 base and J dropped 4 bases, with 5 bases sitting between them. CDR1 SEHNR and CDR2 FQNEAQ come from the germline V gene (reference sequence). This CDR3 contains 13 residues.

The chain couples TRBV27 to TRBJ1-6; the D is unclear. V dropped 0 bases and J dropped 10 bases, with 19 bases sitting between them. Germline values: CDR1 MNHEY, CDR2 SMNVEV (reference sequence). There are 17 residues in the CDR3. CDR3 bases: TGTGCCAGCAGTTTATCGTATCCCTGGCAGGCAGACTCACCCCTCCACTTT. It translates to CASSLSYPWQADSPLHF.